The present TCR beta chain was sequenced within a study of blood T cell repertoires in COVID-19. Produced via immunoSEQ multiplex PCR; TCRdb's table is partial and in-frame only. The sample shows approximately 300,000 clones, 87% of them seen only once. Specimen: PBMCs or T cells enriched from blood (not recorded which). This sequence originates from a woman aged 25 to 39 who had recovered from COVID-19.

The CDR3, as DNA: TGTGCCAGCAGCCAAGGGCCCACAGGGAACGGAAACACCATATATTTT. It yields the protein CASSQGPTGNGNTIYF. This sequence joins TRBV3-1 (or the pseudogene TRBV3-2) and TRBJ1-3; possibly TRBD1 for D (6 bases). V was shortened by 1 base and J by 4 bases, with 14 bases between the two germline ends. Germline values: CDR1 LGHDT, CDR2 YNNKEL (reference sequence). The CDR3 consists of 16 residues.